What follows are 29 T cell receptor beta chains derived from one specimen sequenced in a study of cytomegalovirus exposure and HLA in healthy donors. PCR employed 60 Vbeta and 13 Jbeta primers. TCRdb's table, derived via immunoSEQ multiplex PCR, lists solely in-frame clones and lacks some. The sample carries hundreds of thousands of clones, around 79% recorded once. The sequenced sample consisted of PBMCs. The receptors shown here come from a male donor in good health and CMV-seronegative.

The rearrangement joins TRBV6-6 to TRBJ1-2, with TRBD1 matching 7 bases. V shed 6 bases, J shed 1 base, and the junction held 8 bases outside the gene matches. Germline V gene sequence: CDR1 MNHNY, CDR2 SVGAGI (reference sequence). This CDR3 comprises 15 residues. The DNA of the CDR3 is TGTGCCAGCAGACTCCGGGACAGTGGTAACTATGGCTACACCTTC. Protein product: CASRLRDSGNYGYTF.

This chain links TRBV9 with TRBJ1-5, with 7 bases that match TRBD1. The CDR3 covers 15 residues. V lost 3 bases and J lost 8; bases outside the gene matches: 11. Germline CDR1 is SGDLS and CDR2 is YYNGEE. The CDR3 nucleotides are TGTGCCAGCAGCGCACAGGGACAGATGGTAGAGCCCCAGCATTTT. Translating gives CASSAQGQMVEPQHF.

The CDR3 loop is CAWSLGTEPLTDTQYF. CDR3 bases: TGTGCCTGGAGCCTCGGGACAGAACCTCTGACAGATACGCAGTATTTT. The rearrangement joins TRBV30 to TRBJ2-3; 7 bases align to TRBD1. J was trimmed by 3 bases and V by 3 bases; bases with no gene match: 12. This CDR3 spans 16 amino acids. Germline V gene sequence: CDR1 GTSNPN, CDR2 SVGIG (reference sequence). Using reference TRBV30 and TRBJ2-3 for the parts outside the CDR3, the full variable domain is SQTIHQWPATLVQPVGSPLSLECTVEGTSNPNLYWYRQAAGRGLQLLFYSVGIGQISSEVPQNLSASRPQDRQFILSSKKLLLSDSGFYLCAWSLGTEPLTDTQYFGPGTRLTVL.

V is TRBV6-1 and J is TRBJ2-7; 7 bases agree with TRBD2. CDR3 length: 18 residues. The germline CDR1 and CDR2 sequences are MNHNS and SASEGT. J gave up 2 bases and V 0 bases, and 13 bases lay outside the gene matches. The chain's CDR3 is CASSEAGGAHAGTYEQYF. The CDR3 DNA reads TGTGCCAGCAGTGAAGCGGGAGGGGCGCATGCGGGTACCTACGAGCAGTACTTC.

Regarding this clone: One end of the junction is discordant with germline, which a read error may explain. The chain has TRBV5-6 and TRBJ2-1, with D unclear. CDR3 length: 14 residues. The germline V gene has CDR1 SGHDT and CDR2 YYEEEE. CDR3 loop: CASTLTLPYNEQFF. In nucleotides, the CDR3 is TGTGCCAGCACCTTGACTTTGCCCTACAATGAGCAGTTCTTC.

The sample holds a few counts of this clone. The chain is built from TRBV27 and TRBJ1-4; 9 positions match TRBD1. CDR1 and CDR2 (germline): MNHEY, SMNVEV (reference sequence). V lost 6 bases and J lost 5; bases outside the gene matches: 4. This CDR3 comprises 14 residues. CDR3: CASRTGTGNEKLFF. The CDR3 region has the DNA TGTGCCAGCAGAACCGGGACAGGGAATGAAAAACTGTTTTTT.

This chain links TRBV18 with TRBJ2-7, with TRBD2 matching 7 bases. The CDR3 is made up of 12 amino acids. Germline CDR1 reads KGHSH; CDR2 reads LQKENI. Trimming took 5 bases from V and 6 from J; bases not matched to a gene: 4. The CDR3 bases are TGTGCCAGCTCAATGTCTAGCGGCGAGCAGTACTTC. Amino acid sequence: CASSMSSGEQYF.

The chain is built from TRBV4-3 and TRBJ2-7; 8 nucleotides align to TRBD1. The trim removed 2 bases at V and 5 bases at J, leaving 8 bases unmatched. The CDR3 totals 15 residues. The germline V gene encodes CDR1 LGHNA and CDR2 YSLEER. The CDR3 DNA is TGCGCCAGCAGCCAACCCGGGACAGGCGGCAACGAGCAGTACTTC. Translation: CASSQPGTGGNEQYF.

The genes are TRBV27 and TRBJ2-5, with TRBD2 identical over 8 bases. Germline loops: CDR1 MNHEY, CDR2 SMNVEV (reference sequence). J lost 3 bases, V lost 7 bases, and 7 bases had no gene match. The CDR3 spans 14 residues. The CDR3: CASKASGGKETQYF. The CDR3 DNA follows: TGTGCCAGCAAGGCCAGCGGGGGCAAAGAGACCCAGTACTTC.

The rearrangement links TRBV5-4 to TRBJ2-2; 8 nucleotides match TRBD1. This CDR3 comprises 17 residues. CDR1 and CDR2 (germline): SGHNT, YYREEE (reference sequence). The ends lost 5 bases at V and 3 bases at J; junction bases unmatched: 12. CDR3 coding DNA: TGTGCCAGCAGATCCCGGTGGCCCAGGGGGCACACCGGGGAGCTGTTTTTT. This translates into CASRSRWPRGHTGELFF.

The rearrangement joins TRBV5-4 to TRBJ1-6; TRBD1 might be the D (5 bases). The length of the CDR3 is 14 residues. Germline assignment: CDR1 SGHNT and CDR2 YYREEE (reference sequence). Trimming took 4 bases from V and 5 from J, leaving 10 bases between them. As DNA, the CDR3 is TGTGCCAGCAGCCCCGGGACTCATAATTCACCCCTCCACTTT. Its protein is CASSPGTHNSPLHF.

V is TRBV7-9 and J is TRBJ1-2; D is uncertain. CDR3 size: 14 residues. V was pared by 1 base and J by 3 bases, with 9 bases between. Germline-derived CDR1 and CDR2 are SEHNR and FQNEAQ (reference sequence). The CDR3, as DNA: TGTGCCAGCAGCTTAGAACTCGGGGACTATGGCTACACCTTC. Translating it yields CASSLELGDYGYTF.

The rearrangement links TRBV30 to TRBJ1-6; the D gene is possibly TRBD1 (6 bases). V lost 4 bases, J lost 0 bases, and 10 bases lay in between. This CDR3 is built from 15 residues. From germline, CDR1 is GTSNPN and CDR2 SVGIG (reference sequence). The CDR3 bases are TGTGCCTGGACAACAGGGAGCTCCTATAATTCACCCCTCCACTTT. As protein: CAWTTGSSYNSPLHF.

The V call is TRBV4-2, the J call TRBJ1-1; D uncertain. With 1 base removed from V and 0 bases from J, the gap between germline ends came to 9 bases. CDR3 length: 15 amino acids. Per the germline V gene, CDR1 is LGHNA and CDR2 is YNFKEQ. CDR3 residues: CASSQVAGMNTEAFF. CDR3 DNA: TGTGCCAGCAGCCAAGTGGCGGGGATGAACACTGAAGCTTTCTTT.

J is TRBJ2-2 and V is TRBV4-1, with 7 bases lining up with TRBD1. CDR3 size: 17 residues. With 3 bases clipped from V and 6 bases from J, the junction kept 13 bases outside the gene matches. From germline, CDR1 is MGHRA and CDR2 YSYEKL. As DNA, the CDR3 is TGCGCCAGCAGCCACCATACAGCAGGGGGTTGGCCCGGGGAGCTGTTTTTT. Its protein product is CASSHHTAGGWPGELFF.

A few counts support this clone. The chain links TRBV5-6 to TRBJ2-5; 8 nucleotides align to TRBD2. V was pared by 1 base and J by 1 base, with 6 bases of the junction left unmatched. The CDR3 contains 16 residues. Germline assignment: CDR1 SGHDT and CDR2 YYEEEE. The chain's CDR3 is CASSLPSGPSQETQYF. The CDR3 nucleotides are TGTGCCAGCAGCTTGCCTAGCGGGCCAAGCCAAGAGACCCAGTACTTC.

The chain carries TRBV19 and TRBJ1-1, with unresolved D. Looked up from germline, CDR1 is LNHDA and CDR2 is SQIVND (reference sequence). This CDR3 region has 11 residues. V was cut by 10 bases and J by 6 bases, with 12 bases left in between. CDR3 DNA sequence: TGTGCCACCATGGGTGGAGCTGAAGCTTTCTTT. Amino acid sequence: CATMGGAEAFF.

V usage is TRBV7-8 and J usage is TRBJ1-2; D possibly corresponds to TRBD1 (5 bases). Germline-derived CDR1 and CDR2 are SGHVS and FQNEAQ. The V gene lost 6 bases and the J gene lost 8 bases, with 16 bases spanning the gap. This CDR3 is 13 amino acids long. The CDR3: CASSPDSGQGYTF. CDR3 sequence (DNA): TGTGCCAGCAGTCCCGACAGTGGACAAGGCTACACCTTC.

This clone was detected a few times. This chain links TRBV19 with TRBJ1-1, with 7 bases lining up with TRBD1. J was trimmed by 5 bases and V by 3 bases; bases with no gene match: 3. This CDR3 is built from 13 residues. CDR1 LNHDA and CDR2 SQIVND come from the germline V gene (reference sequence). DNA of the CDR3: TGTGCCAGTAGTATCAGGGGGACTACTGAAGCTTTCTTT. It encodes CASSIRGTTEAFF.

The chain joins TRBV18 to TRBJ2-3, with a possible D match to TRBD2 (5 bases). The germline V gene has CDR1 KGHSH and CDR2 LQKENI. The CDR3 sequence is 12 residues long. V was pared by 3 bases and J by 5 bases, with 6 bases between. CDR3 bases: TGTGCCAGCTCACCGGGAGTAGATACGCAGTATTTT. As protein: CASSPGVDTQYF.

This clone has a handful of counts. This chain connects TRBV14 to TRBJ1-1; 7 bases match TRBD1. Germline values: CDR1 SGHDN, CDR2 FVKESK. Germline trimming cut 1 base from V and 7 bases from J; bases unmatched to any gene: 3. CDR3 size: 13 residues. DNA of the CDR3: TGTGCCAGCAGCCAAGGGACAGGATTTGAAGCTTTCTTT. Translating it yields CASSQGTGFEAFF.

The table lists this clone with a few counts. The gene calls are TRBV30 and TRBJ2-7, with D possibly TRBD1 on 5 matching bases. V lost 4 bases and J lost 3, with 13 bases in between. CDR1 is GTSNPN and CDR2 is SVGIG in the germline V gene (reference sequence). The CDR3 has 13 residues. CDR3 nucleotides: TGTGCCTGGAAAAAAGTAGGGGTCTACGAGCAGTACTTC. Translating gives CAWKKVGVYEQYF.

As to this clone: Other DNA sequences in this specimen translate into the identical CDR3. This chain links TRBV29-1 with TRBJ2-1; 7 positions agree with TRBD2. V trimming: 4 bases; J trimming: 0 bases; junction bases outside the gene matches: 3. Germline CDR1 SQVTM, CDR2 ANQGSEA. The CDR3 loop spans 14 amino acids. The DNA of the CDR3 is TGCAGCGTTGGTGGCGGGAGCTCCTACAATGAGCAGTTCTTC. It yields the protein CSVGGGSSYNEQFF.

The table lists this clone with a few counts. The J gene is TRBJ2-5, the V gene TRBV7-3; TRBD2 aligns across 8 bases. The germline V gene encodes CDR1 SGHTA and CDR2 FQGTGA. Trimming cost V 5 bases and J 10 bases; bases outside gene matches: 9. The CDR3 loop spans 13 amino acids. The CDR3 reads CASSLGPSGGQYF. The CDR3 DNA reads TGTGCCAGCAGCCTCGGGCCAAGCGGGGGCCAGTACTTC.

A single count supports this clone. The chain uses TRBV7-2 and TRBJ1-5; 10 nucleotides line up with TRBD1. The CDR3 loop spans 17 amino acids. The V gene end was trimmed by 1 base and the J gene end by 6 bases; junction bases not matched to a gene: 9. Germline V CDR1 and CDR2: SGHTA, FQGNSA. CDR3 nucleotides: TGTGCCAGCAGCTTAGGACAGGGGGCGCTTGTTGGTCAGCCCCAGCATTTT. Translation: CASSLGQGALVGQPQHF.

This CDR3 is CASQEHPGQNEKLFF. In nucleotides, the CDR3 is TGTGCCAGCCAGGAACATCCGGGACAGAATGAAAAACTGTTTTTT. V usage is TRBV7-3 and J usage is TRBJ1-4, with 7 bases that match TRBD1. Trimming at V came to 8 bases and at J to 5 bases, leaving 11 bases not matched to a gene. Germline V lookup: CDR1 SGHTA, CDR2 FQGTGA. CDR3 size: 15 residues.

This clone was seen only once. This chain uses TRBV30 with TRBJ2-1, with TRBD1 identical over 9 bases. V was pared by 0 bases and J by 4 bases, with 7 bases of the junction left unmatched. Germline V gene data show CDR1 as GTSNPN and CDR2 as SVGIG (reference sequence). CDR3 length: 16 amino acids. The chain's CDR3 is CAWSVDPGQGYNEQFF. CDR3 nucleotide sequence: TGTGCCTGGAGTGTTGATCCAGGACAGGGGTACAATGAGCAGTTCTTC.

The chain employs TRBV7-2 and TRBJ2-3, with TRBD2 matching 7 bases. CDR3 length: 14 residues. The trim removed 5 bases at V and 6 bases at J, leaving 8 bases unmatched. Germline V gene sequence: CDR1 SGHTA, CDR2 FQGNSA. CDR3 residues: CASSPDWGGDTQYF. CDR3 nucleotides: TGTGCCAGCAGCCCAGACTGGGGGGGGGATACGCAGTATTTT.

This clone has more than one count but fewer than ten. The chain uses TRBV5-1 and TRBJ2-1; 14 bases are shared with TRBD2. Germline assignment: CDR1 SGHRS and CDR2 YFSETQ. CDR3 length: 19 residues. V gave up 4 bases and J gave up 2 bases; unmatched junction bases: 11. CDR3 nucleotides: TGCGCCAGCAGCAGCCCGGGACTAGCGGGAGTCCTCGCCTACAATGAGCAGTTCTTC. Its translation: CASSSPGLAGVLAYNEQFF.